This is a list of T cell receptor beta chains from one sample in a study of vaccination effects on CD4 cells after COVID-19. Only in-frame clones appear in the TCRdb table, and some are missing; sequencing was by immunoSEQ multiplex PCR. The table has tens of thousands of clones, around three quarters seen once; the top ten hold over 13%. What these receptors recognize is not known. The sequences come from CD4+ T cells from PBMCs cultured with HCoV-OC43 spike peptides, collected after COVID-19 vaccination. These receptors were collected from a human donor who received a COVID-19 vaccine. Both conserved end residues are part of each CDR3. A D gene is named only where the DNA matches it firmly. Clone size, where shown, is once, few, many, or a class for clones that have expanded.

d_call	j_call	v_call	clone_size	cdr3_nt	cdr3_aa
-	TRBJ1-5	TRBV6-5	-	TGTGCCAGCAGTCCAGACCGGAATCAGCCCCAGCATTTT	CASSPDRNQPQHF
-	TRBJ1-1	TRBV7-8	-	TGTGCCAGCAGCTTAGGTGGAGGGGCGCTGGTCGTGAACACTGAAGCTTTCTTT	CASSLGGGALVVNTEAFF
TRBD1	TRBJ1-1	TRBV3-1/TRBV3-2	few	TGTGCCAGCAGCCAGAGCAGGGGGCGTGAAGCTTTCTTT	CASSQSRGREAFF
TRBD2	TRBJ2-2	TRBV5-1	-	TGCGCCAGCAGTCCGAGGCCGGGACTAGCGAACACCGGGGAGCTGTTTTTT	CASSPRPGLANTGELFF
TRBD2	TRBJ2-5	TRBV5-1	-	TGCGCCAGCAGGCAATTGGCGGGAGGGCCCTCAGAGACCCAGTACTTC	CASRQLAGGPSETQYF
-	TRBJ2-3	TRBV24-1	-	TGTGCCACCAGTGGAAACACAGATACGCAGTATTTT	CATSGNTDTQYF
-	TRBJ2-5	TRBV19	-	TGTGCCAGTAGTACCCTACAGGGCTCGCAAGAGACCCAGTACTTC	CASSTLQGSQETQYF
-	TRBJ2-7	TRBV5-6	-	TGTGCCAGCAGCACCTTGGGCAGGCCCTACGAGCAGTACTTC	CASSTLGRPYEQYF
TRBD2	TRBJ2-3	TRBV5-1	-	TGCGCCAGCAGCTGGAGCGTGAAACTAGCGGGGGACACAGATACGCAGTATTTT	CASSWSVKLAGDTDTQYF
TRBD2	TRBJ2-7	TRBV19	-	TGTGCCAGTAGTATTACTAGCGGGAGGCCATCCTACGAGCAGTACTTC	CASSITSGRPSYEQYF
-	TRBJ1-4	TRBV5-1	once	TGCGCCAGCAGCATGACGGCGCTTAATGAAAAACTGTTTTTT	CASSMTALNEKLFF
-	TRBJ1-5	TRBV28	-	TGTGCCAGCAGTTGGGGCAATCAGCCCCAGCATTTT	CASSWGNQPQHF
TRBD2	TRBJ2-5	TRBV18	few	TGTGCCAGCTCACCACCGGGACTAGCGGAAGAGACCCAGTACTTC	CASSPPGLAEETQYF
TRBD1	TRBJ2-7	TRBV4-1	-	TGCGCCAGCAGCCACCCCGGGACAGGCCGAGACTACGAGCAGTACTTC	CASSHPGTGRDYEQYF
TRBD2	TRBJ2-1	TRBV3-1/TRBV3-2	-	TGTGCCAGCAGCTTTAGCGGGGGCCACAATGAGCAGTTCTTC	CASSFSGGHNEQFF
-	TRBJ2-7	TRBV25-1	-	TGTGCCAGCAGTGGCCCCCTCGAGCAGTACTTC	CASSGPLEQYF
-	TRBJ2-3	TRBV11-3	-	TGTGCCAGCAGCTATCAGGGTGCAGATACGCAGTATTTT	CASSYQGADTQYF
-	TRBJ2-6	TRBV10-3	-	TGTGCCATCAGTGAGTCCCCCCTGGGGGACTCTGGGGCCAACGTCCTGACTTTC	CAISESPLGDSGANVLTF
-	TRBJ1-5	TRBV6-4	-	TGTGCCAGCAGTGAGGGGGCGAATCAGCCCCAGCATTTT	CASSEGANQPQHF
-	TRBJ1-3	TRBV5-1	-	TGCGCCAGCAGGGAGACAGCGTCCGGAAACACCATATATTTT	CASRETASGNTIYF
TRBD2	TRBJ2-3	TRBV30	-	TGTGCCCGGGAAGCGGGGGAGGGGCGTACGCAGTATTTT	CAREAGEGRTQYF
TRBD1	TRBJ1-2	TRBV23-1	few	TGCGCCAGCAGTCAATCTATTCTCGAGACAGGGCTACGCTATGGCTACACCTTC	CASSQSILETGLRYGYTF
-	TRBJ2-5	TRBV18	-	TGTGCCAGCTCACCACCTTTCGGACAGACCCCGGGAGAGACCCAGTACTTC	CASSPPFGQTPGETQYF
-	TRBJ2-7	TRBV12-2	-	TGTGCAAGTCGCCCCGGACTAGTTCTCTACGAGCAGTACTTC	CASRPGLVLYEQYF
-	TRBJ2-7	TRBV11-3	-	TGTGCCAGCAGCTTAGGATCCTACGAGCAGTACTTC	CASSLGSYEQYF
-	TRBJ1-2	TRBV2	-	TGTGCCAGTTCGTCCGATGCAGGACCCACGACTTATGGCTACACCTTC	CASSSDAGPTTYGYTF
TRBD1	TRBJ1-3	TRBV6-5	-	TGTGCCAGCACCGGGACAGTCAGCTCTGGAAACACCATATATTTT	CASTGTVSSGNTIYF
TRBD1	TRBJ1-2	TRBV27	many	TGTGCCAGCTCTAGTGGACAGGGGGAAGGCTACACCTTC	CASSSGQGEGYTF
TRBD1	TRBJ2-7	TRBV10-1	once	TGCGCCAGCAGTGAGCCCGGGACAGGGCTGCCCGAGCAGTACTTC	CASSEPGTGLPEQYF
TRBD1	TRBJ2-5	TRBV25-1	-	TGTGCCAGCAGTGAGCCGACAGGGCTAGAGACCCAGTACTTC	CASSEPTGLETQYF
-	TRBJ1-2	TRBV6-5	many	TGTGCCAGCAGCTATAGACGGACACAAAACTATGGCTACACCTTC	CASSYRRTQNYGYTF
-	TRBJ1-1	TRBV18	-	TGTGCCAGCTCACCAGGGCCCGGCAGGGAGGCTTTCTTT	CASSPGPGREAFF
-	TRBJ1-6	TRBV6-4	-	TGTGCCTCCTCAGGAGACCTATATAATTCACCCCTCCACTTT	CASSGDLYNSPLHF
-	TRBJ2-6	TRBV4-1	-	TGCGCCAGCAGCCAAGGACCTACCAACTCTGGGGCCAACGTCCTGACTTTC	CASSQGPTNSGANVLTF